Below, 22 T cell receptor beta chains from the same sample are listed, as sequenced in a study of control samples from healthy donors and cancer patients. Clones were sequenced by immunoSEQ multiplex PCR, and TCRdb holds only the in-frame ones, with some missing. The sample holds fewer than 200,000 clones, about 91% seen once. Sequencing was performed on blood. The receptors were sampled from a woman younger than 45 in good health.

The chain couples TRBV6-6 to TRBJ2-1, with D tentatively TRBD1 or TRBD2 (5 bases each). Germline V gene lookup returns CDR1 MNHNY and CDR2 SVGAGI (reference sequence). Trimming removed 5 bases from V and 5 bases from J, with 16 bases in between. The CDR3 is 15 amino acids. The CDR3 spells CASSDWSGDDNEQFF. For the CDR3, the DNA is TGTGCCAGCAGTGATTGGAGTGGGGACGACAATGAGCAGTTCTTC.

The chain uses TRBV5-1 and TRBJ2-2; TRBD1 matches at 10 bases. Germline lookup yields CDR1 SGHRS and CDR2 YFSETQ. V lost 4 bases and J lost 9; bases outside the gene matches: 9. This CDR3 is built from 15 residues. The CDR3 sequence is CASSPGTGVIRELFF. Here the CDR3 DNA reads TGCGCCAGCAGCCCAGGGACAGGGGTTATCCGGGAGCTGTTTTTT.

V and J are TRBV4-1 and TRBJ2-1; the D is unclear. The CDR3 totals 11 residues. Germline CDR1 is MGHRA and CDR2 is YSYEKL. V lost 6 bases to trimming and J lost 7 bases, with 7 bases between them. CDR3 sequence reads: CASRWGNEQFF. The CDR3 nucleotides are TGCGCCAGCAGATGGGGAAATGAGCAGTTCTTC.

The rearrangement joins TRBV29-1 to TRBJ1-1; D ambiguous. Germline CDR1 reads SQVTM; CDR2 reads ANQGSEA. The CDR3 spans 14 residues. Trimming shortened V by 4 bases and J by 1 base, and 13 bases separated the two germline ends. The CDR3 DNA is TGCAGCGTTGTATACGGGTTACCGAACACTGAAGCTTTCTTT. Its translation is CSVVYGLPNTEAFF. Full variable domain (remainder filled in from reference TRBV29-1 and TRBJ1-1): SAVISQKPSRDICQRGTSLTIQCQVDSQVTMMFWYRQQPGQSLTLIATANQGSEATYESGFVIDKFPISRPNLTFSTLTVSNMSPEDSSIYLCSVVYGLPNTEAFFGQGTRLTVV.

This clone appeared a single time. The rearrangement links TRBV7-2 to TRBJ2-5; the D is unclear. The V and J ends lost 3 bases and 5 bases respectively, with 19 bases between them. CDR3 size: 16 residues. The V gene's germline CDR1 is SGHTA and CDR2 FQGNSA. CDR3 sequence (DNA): TGTGCCAGCAGCTTTTTGCATCGGTATTCGTACGAGACCCAGTACTTC. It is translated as CASSFLHRYSYETQYF.

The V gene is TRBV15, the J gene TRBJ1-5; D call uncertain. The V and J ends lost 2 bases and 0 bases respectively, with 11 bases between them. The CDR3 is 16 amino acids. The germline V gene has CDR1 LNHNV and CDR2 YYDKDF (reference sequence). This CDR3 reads CATSRTSTDSNQPQHF. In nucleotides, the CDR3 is TGTGCCACCAGCAGAACGTCAACGGATAGCAATCAGCCCCAGCATTTT. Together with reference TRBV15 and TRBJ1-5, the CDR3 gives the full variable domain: DAMVIQNPRYQVTQFGKPVTLSCSQTLNHNVMYWYQQKSSQAPKLLFHYYDKDFNNEADTPDNFQSRRPNTSFCFLDIRSPGLGDTAMYLCATSRTSTDSNQPQHFGDGTRLSIL.

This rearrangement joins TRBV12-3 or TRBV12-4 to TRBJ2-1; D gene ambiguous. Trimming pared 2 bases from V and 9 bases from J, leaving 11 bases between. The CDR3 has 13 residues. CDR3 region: CASSLLVQVEQFF. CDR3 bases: TGTGCCAGCAGTTTATTGGTTCAAGTTGAGCAGTTCTTC.

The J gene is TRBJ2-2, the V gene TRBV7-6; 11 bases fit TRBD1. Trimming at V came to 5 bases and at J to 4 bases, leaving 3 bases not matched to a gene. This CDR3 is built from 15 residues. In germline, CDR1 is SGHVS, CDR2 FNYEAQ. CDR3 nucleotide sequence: TGTGCCAGCAGCCCGGGACAGGGGGGCACCGGGGAGCTGTTTTTT. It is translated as CASSPGQGGTGELFF.

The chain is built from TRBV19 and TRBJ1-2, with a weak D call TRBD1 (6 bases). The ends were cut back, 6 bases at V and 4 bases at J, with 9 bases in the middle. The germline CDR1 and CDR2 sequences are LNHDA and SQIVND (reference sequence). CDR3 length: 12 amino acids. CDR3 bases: TGTGCCAGTAGACAGGGAACCTATGGCTACACCTTC. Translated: CASRQGTYGYTF. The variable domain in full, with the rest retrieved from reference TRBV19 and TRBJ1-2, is DGGITQSPKYLFRKEGQNVTLSCEQNLNHDAMYWYRQDPGQGLRLIYYSQIVNDFQKGDIAEGYSVSREKKESFPLTVTSAQKNPTAFYLCASRQGTYGYTFGSGTRLTVV.

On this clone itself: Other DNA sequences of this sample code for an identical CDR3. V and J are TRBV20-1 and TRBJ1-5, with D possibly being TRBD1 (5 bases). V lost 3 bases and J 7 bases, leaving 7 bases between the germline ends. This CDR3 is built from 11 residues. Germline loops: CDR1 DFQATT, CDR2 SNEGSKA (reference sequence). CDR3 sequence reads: CSARGGQPQHF. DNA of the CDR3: TGCAGTGCTAGGGGGGGGCAGCCCCAGCATTTT.

The CDR3 DNA sequence: TGTGCCAGCAGCGTAGAGGTAGCAGGGAACACCGGGGAGCTGTTTTTT. It specifies CASSVEVAGNTGELFF. This sequence joins TRBV9 and TRBJ2-2; D is uncertain. The CDR3 runs 16 residues. Germline V gene sequence: CDR1 SGDLS, CDR2 YYNGEE. V was shortened by 0 bases and J by 1 base, with 10 bases between the two germline ends.

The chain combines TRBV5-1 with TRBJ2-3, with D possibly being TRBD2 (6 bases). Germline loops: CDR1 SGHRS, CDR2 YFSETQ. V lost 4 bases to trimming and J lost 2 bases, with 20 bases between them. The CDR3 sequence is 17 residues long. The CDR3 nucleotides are TGCGCCAGCAGCCCCCGAGGGCAGGAGGGGCCCACAGATACGCAGTATTTT. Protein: CASSPRGQEGPTDTQYF.

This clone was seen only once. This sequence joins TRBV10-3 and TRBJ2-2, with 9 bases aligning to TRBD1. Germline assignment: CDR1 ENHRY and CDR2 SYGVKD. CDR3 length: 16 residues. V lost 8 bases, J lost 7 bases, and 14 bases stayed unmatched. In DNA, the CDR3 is TGTGCCATCCCTATCGAAGGACAGGGGTATTTCGGGGAGCTGTTTTTT. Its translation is CAIPIEGQGYFGELFF.

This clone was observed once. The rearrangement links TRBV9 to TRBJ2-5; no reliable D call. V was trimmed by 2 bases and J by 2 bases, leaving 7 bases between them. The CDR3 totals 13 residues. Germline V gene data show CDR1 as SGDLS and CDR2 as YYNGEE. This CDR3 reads CASSVRPQETQYF. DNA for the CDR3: TGTGCCAGCAGCGTTCGGCCTCAAGAGACCCAGTACTTC.

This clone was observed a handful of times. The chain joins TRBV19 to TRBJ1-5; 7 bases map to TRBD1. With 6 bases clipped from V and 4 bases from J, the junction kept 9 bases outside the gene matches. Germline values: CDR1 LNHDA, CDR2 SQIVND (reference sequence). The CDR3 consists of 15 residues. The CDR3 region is CASRGTTGINQPQHF. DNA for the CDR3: TGTGCCAGTAGGGGCACGACAGGGATAAATCAGCCCCAGCATTTT. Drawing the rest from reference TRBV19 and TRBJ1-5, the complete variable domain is DGGITQSPKYLFRKEGQNVTLSCEQNLNHDAMYWYRQDPGQGLRLIYYSQIVNDFQKGDIAEGYSVSREKKESFPLTVTSAQKNPTAFYLCASRGTTGINQPQHFGDGTRLSIL.

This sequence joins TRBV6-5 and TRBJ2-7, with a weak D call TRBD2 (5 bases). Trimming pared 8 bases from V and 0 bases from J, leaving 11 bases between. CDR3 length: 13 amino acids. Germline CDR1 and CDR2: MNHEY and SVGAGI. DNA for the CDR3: TGTGCCAGCGTCGGTGGGAGCTCCTACGAGCAGTACGTC. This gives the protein CASVGGSSYEQYV.

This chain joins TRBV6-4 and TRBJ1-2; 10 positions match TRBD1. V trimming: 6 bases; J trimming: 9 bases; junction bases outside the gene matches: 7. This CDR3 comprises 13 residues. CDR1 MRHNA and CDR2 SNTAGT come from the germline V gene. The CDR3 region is CASSGTGVLSYTF. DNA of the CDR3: TGTGCCAGCAGCGGGACAGGGGTATTGAGCTACACCTTC.

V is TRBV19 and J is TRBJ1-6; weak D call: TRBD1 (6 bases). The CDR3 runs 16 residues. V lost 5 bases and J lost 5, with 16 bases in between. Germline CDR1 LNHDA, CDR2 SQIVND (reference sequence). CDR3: CASSFRTEANNSPLHF. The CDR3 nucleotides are TGTGCCAGTAGTTTTAGGACAGAGGCTAATAATTCACCCCTCCACTTT.

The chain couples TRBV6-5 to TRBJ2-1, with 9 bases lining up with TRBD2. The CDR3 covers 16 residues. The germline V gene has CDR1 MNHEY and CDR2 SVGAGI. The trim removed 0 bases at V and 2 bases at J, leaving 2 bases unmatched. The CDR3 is CASSYSGGRAYNEQFF. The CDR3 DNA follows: TGTGCCAGCAGTTACTCAGGCGGGAGGGCCTACAATGAGCAGTTCTTC.

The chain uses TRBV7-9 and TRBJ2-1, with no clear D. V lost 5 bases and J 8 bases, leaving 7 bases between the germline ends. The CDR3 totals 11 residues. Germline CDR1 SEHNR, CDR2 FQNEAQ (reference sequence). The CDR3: CASSPGYEQFF. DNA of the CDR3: TGTGCCAGCAGCCCGGGCTATGAGCAGTTCTTC.

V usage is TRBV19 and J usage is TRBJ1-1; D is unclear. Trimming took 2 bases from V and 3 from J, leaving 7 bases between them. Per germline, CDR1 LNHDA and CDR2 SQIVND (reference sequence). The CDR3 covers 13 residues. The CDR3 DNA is TGTGCCAGTAGTATAACGCGGGACACTGAAGCTTTCTTT. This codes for CASSITRDTEAFF.

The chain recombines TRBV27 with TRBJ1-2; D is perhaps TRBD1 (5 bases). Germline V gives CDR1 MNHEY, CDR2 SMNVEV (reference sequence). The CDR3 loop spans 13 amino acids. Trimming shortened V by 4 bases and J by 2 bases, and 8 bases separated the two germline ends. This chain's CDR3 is CASSWDVNYGYTF. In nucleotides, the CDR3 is TGTGCCAGCAGTTGGGACGTAAACTATGGCTACACCTTC.